This T cell receptor beta chain comes out of a study of blood T cells in healthy people across ages. A note on this clonotype: Antigen unknown.

A second PCR of 7 to 11 cycles used a sample-barcoded 5' primer and a J-beta primer mix. From the 5' RACE reads, TCRdb called clonotypes with MiXCR, one entry per CDR3 protein. The sample shows 1.5 million or so distinct CDR3 sequences, approximately 43% of them seen only once. Per sample, no less than 5 micrograms of total RNA were extracted. General study results and limits: Correlation between TCR beta diversity and naive T cell percentage was strong. Naive CD4+ cell counts and diversity both ran higher in long-lived than in aged donors.

V trimming: 2 bases; J trimming: 3 bases; junction bases outside the gene matches: 13. Germline values: CDR1 SEHNR, CDR2 FQNEAQ (reference sequence). This CDR3 is built from 18 residues. The rearrangement uses TRBV7-9 and TRBJ2-3; 8 bases map to TRBD1. The sequence came from a woman younger than 35 in good health. Sequences were obtained from blood. CDR3 DNA sequence: TGTGCCAGCAGCTTAATTAACTGGGCAGGGGGCAAGACAGATACGCAGTATTTT. Protein: CASSLINWAGGKTDTQYF. The full variable domain, its missing parts supplied by reference TRBV7-9 and TRBJ2-3, is DTGVSQNPRHKITKRGQNVTFRCDPISEHNRLYWYRQTLGQGPEFLTYFQNEAQLEKSRLLSDRFSAERPKGSFSTLEIQRTEQGDSAMYLCASSLINWAGGKTDTQYFGPGTRLTVL.